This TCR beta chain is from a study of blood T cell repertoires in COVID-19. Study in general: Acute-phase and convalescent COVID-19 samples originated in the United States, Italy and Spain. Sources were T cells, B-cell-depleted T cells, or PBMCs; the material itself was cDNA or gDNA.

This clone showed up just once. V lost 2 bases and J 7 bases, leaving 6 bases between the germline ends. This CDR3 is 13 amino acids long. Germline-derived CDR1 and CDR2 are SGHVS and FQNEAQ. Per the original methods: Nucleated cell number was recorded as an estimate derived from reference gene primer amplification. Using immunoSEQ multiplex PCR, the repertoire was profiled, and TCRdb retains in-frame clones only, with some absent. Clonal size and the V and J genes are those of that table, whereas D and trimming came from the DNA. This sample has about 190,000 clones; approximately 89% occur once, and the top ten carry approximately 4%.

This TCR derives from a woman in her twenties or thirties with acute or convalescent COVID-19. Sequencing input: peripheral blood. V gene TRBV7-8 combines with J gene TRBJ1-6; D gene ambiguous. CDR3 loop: CASSLLENSPLHF. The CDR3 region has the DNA TGTGCCAGCAGCTTATTGGAGAATTCACCCCTCCACTTT.